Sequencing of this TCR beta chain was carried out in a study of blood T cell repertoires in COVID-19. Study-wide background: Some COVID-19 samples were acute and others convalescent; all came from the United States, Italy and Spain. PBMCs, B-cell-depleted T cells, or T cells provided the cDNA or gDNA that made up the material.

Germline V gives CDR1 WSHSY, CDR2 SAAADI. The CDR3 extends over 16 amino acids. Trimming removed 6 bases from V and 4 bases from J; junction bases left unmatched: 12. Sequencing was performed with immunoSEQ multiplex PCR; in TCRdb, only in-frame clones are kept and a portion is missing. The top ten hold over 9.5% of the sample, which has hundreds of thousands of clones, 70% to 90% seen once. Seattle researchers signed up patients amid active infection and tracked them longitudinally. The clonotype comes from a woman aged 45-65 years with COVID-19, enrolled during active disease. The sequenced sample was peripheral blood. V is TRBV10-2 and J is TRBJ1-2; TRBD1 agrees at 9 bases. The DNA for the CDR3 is TGCGCCAGCAGCGGAGTCCGACAGGGGGGAGGCTATGGCTACACCTTC. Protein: CASSGVRQGGGYGYTF.